The T cell receptor (beta chain) under discussion was sequenced for a study of cytomegalovirus exposure and HLA in healthy donors. For the study at large: HLA-typed donors contributed some 77 million unique TCRs, which were held in an early data release.

Unmatched junction bases numbered 12, after V lost 1 base and J lost 0 bases. Germline loops: CDR1 MGHRA, CDR2 YSYEKL. The CDR3 has 19 amino acids. The PCR made use of 60 Vbeta and 13 Jbeta primers. Produced via immunoSEQ multiplex PCR; TCRdb's table is partial and in-frame only. The sample comprises 95,000 to 100,000 clones, about 80% of which are singletons, and roughly 2% rests with the top ten. Study-wide results and caveats: Cytomegalovirus association was listed for around 170 TCR beta chains. According to a later analysis, most TCR beta chains associated with CMV appeared HLA-restricted.

As to this clone: Its antigen is unidentified.

The chain combines TRBV4-1 with TRBJ1-1, with 9 bases matching TRBD1. Sequenced input: PBMCs. The TCR originated in a man between 35 and 55 years old in good health and CMV-seronegative. DNA for the CDR3: TGCGCCAGCAGCCAAGCCGGGGTGGGACAGGGCGTCATGAACACTGAAGCTTTCTTT. It yields the protein CASSQAGVGQGVMNTEAFF.